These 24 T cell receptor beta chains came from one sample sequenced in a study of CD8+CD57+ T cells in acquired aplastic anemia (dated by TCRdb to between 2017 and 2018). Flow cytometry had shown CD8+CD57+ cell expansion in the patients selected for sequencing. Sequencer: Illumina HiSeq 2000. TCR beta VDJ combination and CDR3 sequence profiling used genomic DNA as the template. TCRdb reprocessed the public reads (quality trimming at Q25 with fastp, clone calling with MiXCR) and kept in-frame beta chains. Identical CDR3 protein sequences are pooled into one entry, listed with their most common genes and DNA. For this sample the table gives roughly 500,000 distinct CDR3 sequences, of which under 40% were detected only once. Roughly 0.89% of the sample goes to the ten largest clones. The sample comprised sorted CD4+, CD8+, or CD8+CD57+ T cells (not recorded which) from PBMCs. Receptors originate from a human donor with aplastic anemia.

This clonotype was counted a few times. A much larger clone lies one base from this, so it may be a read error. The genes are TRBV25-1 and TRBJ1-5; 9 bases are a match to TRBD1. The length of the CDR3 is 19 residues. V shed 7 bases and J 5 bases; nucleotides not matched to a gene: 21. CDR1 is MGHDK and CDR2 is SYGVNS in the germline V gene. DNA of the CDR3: TGTGCCAGCACTAATTGCCCGGCTATTCCGGGACAGGGCTATCAGCCCCAGCATTTT. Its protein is CASTNCPAIPGQGYQPQHF.

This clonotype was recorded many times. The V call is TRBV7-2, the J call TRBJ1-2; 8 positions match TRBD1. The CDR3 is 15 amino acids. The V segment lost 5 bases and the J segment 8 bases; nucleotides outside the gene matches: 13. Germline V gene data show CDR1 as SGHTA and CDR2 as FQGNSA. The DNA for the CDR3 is TGTGCCAGCAGCGCCACACAGGGGGTATCAAGCGGCTACACCTTC. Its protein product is CASSATQGVSSGYTF.

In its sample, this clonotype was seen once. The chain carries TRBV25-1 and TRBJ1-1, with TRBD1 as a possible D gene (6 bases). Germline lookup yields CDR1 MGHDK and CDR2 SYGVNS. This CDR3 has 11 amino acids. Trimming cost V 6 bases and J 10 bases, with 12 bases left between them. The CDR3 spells CASSRGGAAFF. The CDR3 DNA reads TGTGCCAGCAGCAGAGGGGGGGCAGCTTTCTTT. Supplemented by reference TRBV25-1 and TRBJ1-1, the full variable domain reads EADIYQTPRYLVIGTGKKITLECSQTMGHDKMYWYQQDPGMELHLIHYSYGVNSTEKGDLSSESTVSRIRTEHFPLTLESARPSHTSQYLCASSRGGAAFFGQGTRLTVV.

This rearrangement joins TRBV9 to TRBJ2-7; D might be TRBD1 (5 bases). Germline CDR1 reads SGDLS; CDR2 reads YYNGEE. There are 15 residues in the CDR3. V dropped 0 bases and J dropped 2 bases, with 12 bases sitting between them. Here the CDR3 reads CASSVGPDTPYEQYF. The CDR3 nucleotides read TGTGCCAGCAGCGTAGGGCCGGACACACCCTACGAGCAGTACTTC. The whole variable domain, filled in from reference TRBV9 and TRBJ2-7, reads DSGVTQTPKHLITATGQRVTLRCSPRSGDLSVYWYQQSLDQGLQFLIQYYNGEERAKGNILERFSAQQFPDLHSELNLSSLELGDSALYFCASSVGPDTPYEQYFGPGTRLTVT.

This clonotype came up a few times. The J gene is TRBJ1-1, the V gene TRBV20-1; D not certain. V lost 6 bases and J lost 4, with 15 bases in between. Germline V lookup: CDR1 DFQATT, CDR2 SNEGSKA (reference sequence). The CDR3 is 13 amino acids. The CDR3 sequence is CSAPGLTSTEAFF. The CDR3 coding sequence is TGCAGTGCCCCCGGACTAACTTCCACTGAAGCTTTCTTT.

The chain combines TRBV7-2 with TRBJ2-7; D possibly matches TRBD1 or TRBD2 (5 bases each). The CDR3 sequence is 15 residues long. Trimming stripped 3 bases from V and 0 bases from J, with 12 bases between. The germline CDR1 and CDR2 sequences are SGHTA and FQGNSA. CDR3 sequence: CASSLGTVSSYEQYF. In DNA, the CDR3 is TGTGCCAGCAGCTTGGGGACGGTAAGCTCCTACGAGCAGTACTTC. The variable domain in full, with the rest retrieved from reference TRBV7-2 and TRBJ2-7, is GAGVSQSPSNKVTEKGKDVELRCDPISGHTALYWYRQSLGQGLEFLIYFQGNSAPDKSGLPSDRFSAERTGGSVSTLTIQRTQQEDSAVYLCASSLGTVSSYEQYFGPGTRLTVT.

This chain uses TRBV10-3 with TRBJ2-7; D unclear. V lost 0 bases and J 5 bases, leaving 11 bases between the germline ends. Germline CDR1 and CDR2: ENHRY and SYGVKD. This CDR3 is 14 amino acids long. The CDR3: CAISESHPGHEQYF. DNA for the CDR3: TGTGCCATCAGTGAGTCGCACCCGGGCCACGAGCAGTACTTC.

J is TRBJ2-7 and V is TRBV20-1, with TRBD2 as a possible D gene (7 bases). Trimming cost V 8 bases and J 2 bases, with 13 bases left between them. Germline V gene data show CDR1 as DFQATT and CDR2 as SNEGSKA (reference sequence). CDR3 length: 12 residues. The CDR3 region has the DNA TGCAGTCCTAAGGGGGGGACCTACGAGCAGTACTTC. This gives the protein CSPKGGTYEQYF.

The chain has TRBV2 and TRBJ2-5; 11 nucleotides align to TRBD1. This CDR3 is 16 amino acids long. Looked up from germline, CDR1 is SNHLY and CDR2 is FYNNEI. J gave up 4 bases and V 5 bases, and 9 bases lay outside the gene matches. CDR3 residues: CASSPNGQGAGETQYF. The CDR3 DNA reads TGTGCCAGCAGTCCCAACGGACAGGGGGCCGGAGAGACCCAGTACTTC.

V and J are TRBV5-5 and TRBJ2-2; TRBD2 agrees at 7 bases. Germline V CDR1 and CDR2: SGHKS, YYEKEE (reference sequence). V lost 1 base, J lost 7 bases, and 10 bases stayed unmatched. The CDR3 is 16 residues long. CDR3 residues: CASSLPPSGGFGELFF. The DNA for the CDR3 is TGTGCCAGCAGCTTGCCGCCTAGCGGTGGGTTCGGGGAGCTGTTTTTT.

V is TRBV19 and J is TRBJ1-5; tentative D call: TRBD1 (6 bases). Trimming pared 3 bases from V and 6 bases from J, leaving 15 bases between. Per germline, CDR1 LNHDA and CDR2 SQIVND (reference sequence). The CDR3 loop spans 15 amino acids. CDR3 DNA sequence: TGTGCCAGTAGTATTCAGGGGATGGGAGGTCAGCCCCAGCATTTT. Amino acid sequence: CASSIQGMGGQPQHF.

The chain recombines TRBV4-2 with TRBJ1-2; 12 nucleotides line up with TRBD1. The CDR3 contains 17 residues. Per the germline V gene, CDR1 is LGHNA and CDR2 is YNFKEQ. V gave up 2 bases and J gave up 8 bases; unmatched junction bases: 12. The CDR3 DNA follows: TGTGCCAGCAGCCAAAACCGGGGACAGGGGGCTCCTGGGGGCTACACCTTC. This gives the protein CASSQNRGQGAPGGYTF.

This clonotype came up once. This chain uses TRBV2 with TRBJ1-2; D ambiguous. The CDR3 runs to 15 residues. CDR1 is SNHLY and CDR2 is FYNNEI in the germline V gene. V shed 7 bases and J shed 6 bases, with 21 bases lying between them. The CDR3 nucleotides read TGTGCCAGCACCCTAGGCCCAGGCCTCAGTAATGGCTACACCTTC. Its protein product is CASTLGPGLSNGYTF.

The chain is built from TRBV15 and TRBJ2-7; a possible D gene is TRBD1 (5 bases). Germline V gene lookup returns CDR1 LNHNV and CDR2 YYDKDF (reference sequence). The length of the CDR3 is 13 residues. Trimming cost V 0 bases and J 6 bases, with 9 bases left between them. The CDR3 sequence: CATSREPGREQYF. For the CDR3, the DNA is TGTGCCACCAGCAGAGAACCAGGGCGCGAGCAGTACTTC.

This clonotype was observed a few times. CDR3 residues: CASSSGQPNQPQHF. The CDR3 nucleotides read TGTGCCAGCAGTTCGGGACAGCCCAATCAGCCCCAGCATTTT. The V gene is TRBV12-3 or TRBV12-4, the J gene TRBJ1-5; 7 bases fit TRBD1. The CDR3 sequence is 14 residues long. The V gene end was trimmed by 4 bases and the J gene end by 3 bases; junction bases not matched to a gene: 3.

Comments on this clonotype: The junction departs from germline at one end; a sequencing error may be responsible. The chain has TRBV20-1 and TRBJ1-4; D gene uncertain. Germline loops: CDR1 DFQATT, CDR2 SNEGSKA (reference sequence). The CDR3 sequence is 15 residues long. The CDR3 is CSPRDVSQSNEKLFF. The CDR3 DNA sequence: TGCAGTCCTAGAGATGTTAGCCAAAGTAATGAAAAACTGTTTTTT.

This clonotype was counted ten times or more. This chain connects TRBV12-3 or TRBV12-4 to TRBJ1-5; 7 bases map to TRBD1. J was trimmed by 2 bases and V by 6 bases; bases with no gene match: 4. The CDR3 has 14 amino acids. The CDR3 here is CASSRQGRNQPQHF. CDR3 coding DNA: TGTGCCAGCAGCCGACAGGGCCGCAATCAGCCCCAGCATTTT.

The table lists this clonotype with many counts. The CDR3 region is CSGFRDRSYEQYF. The CDR3 nucleotides are TGCAGCGGCTTCCGGGACCGTTCCTACGAGCAGTACTTC. This chain joins TRBV29-1 and TRBJ2-7; D tentatively fits TRBD1 or TRBD2 (5 bases each). Germline V gives CDR1 SQVTM, CDR2 ANQGSEA. This CDR3 has 13 residues. V dropped 7 bases and J dropped 1 base, with 14 bases sitting between them.

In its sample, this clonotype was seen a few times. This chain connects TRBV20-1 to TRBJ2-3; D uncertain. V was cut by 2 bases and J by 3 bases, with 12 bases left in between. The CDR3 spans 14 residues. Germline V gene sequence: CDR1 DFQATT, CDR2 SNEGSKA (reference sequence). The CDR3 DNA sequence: TGCAGTGCTAGATTCCCGGGTATTACAGATACGCAGTATTTT. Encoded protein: CSARFPGITDTQYF.

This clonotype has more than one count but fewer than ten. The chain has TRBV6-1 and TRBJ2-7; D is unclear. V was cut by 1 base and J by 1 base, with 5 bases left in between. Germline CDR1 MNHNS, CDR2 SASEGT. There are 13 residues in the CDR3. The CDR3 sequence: CASSEVRSYEQYF. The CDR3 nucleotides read TGTGCCAGCAGTGAAGTCAGATCCTACGAGCAGTACTTC.

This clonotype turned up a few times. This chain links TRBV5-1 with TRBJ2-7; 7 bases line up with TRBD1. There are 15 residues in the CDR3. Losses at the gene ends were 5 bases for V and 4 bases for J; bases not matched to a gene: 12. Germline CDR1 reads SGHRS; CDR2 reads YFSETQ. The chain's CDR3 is CASSLPRDSSYEQYF. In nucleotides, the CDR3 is TGCGCCAGCAGTTTACCCCGGGACAGCTCATACGAGCAGTACTTC.

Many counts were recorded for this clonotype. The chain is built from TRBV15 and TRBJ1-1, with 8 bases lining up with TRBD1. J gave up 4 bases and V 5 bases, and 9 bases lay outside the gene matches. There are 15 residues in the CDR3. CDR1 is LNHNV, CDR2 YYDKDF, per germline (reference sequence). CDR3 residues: CATSLERTGPTEAFF. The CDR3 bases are TGTGCCACCAGCTTAGAACGGACAGGGCCCACTGAAGCTTTCTTT.

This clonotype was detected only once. Written as DNA, the CDR3 is TGTGCCAGCAGTCCCTACCTAAACACCGGGGAGCTGTTTTTT. Its protein product is CASSPYLNTGELFF. The chain uses TRBV6-2 or TRBV6-3 and TRBJ2-2; D not certain. CDR3 length: 14 residues. Trimming removed 5 bases from V and 2 bases from J, with 9 bases in between. Germline V gene data show CDR1 as MNHEY and CDR2 as SVGEGT.

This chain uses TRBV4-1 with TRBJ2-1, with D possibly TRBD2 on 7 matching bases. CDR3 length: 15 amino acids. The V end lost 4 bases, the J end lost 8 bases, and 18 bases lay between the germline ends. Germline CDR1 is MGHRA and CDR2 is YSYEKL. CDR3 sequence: CASSLLSGGRDEQFF. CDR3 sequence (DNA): TGCGCCAGCAGCCTTCTCTCCGGGGGGCGGGATGAGCAGTTCTTC.